The entry below gives a single TCR beta chain sequence along with its context. This clone came up once. Its antigen remains undetermined. Per-base qualities were not stored, and no clone one base away is much larger. This specimen comes from a study of blood T cell repertoires in COVID-19 (dated by TCRdb to the early 2020s). As for the study more broadly: The collaborator samples originated in the United States, Italy and Spain and spanned the acute and convalescent phases of COVID-19. The prospective study material was composed of cDNA or gDNA derived from T cells, B-cell-depleted T cells, or PBMCs. Subjects who had been exposed to COVID-19, were actively infected with it, or had recovered from it provided the deeply sampled blood TCRbeta repertoires that made up the dataset. A freely available public database, intended as a resource for researchers studying the immune response to SARS-CoV-2, is where the repertoires were released. The samples were drawn from the first 160 participants of the ongoing ImmuneRACE study and from over a thousand subjects provided by 6 global collaborators. Sample metadata almost always included a de-identified subject ID, COVID-19 status, age in years and sex. Where available, HLA class I and class II types were obtained from metadata supplied by the sample provider rather than from assay-based typing. Results the study describes overall, beyond this receptor: The amount of clinical and demographic metadata varied by source and participant and was provided uncurated.

A second Seattle source provided samples from volunteer blood donors who had recovered from COVID-19. Whole blood was collected in K2EDTA tubes by collaborating institutions according to the institutions' own protocols. For TCRbeta analysis, collaborators shipped samples in one of three forms: frozen whole blood, isolated PBMCs, or DNA extracted from either of those sample types. TCRbeta CDR3 regions were amplified from genomic DNA using the immunoSEQ Assay, a bias-controlled multiplex PCR. In the paper's pipeline: Within the assay, amplification of reference gene primers was used to estimate how many nucleated cells each sample contained. Sequence reads were collapsed and filtered to measure the absolute abundance of every unique TCRbeta CDR3 rearrangement. For each sample, productive Simpson clonality was calculated as the square root of Simpson's diversity index across productive rearrangements. Entries here come from immuneACCESS through TCRdb and include only in-frame sequences with V and J called. Some clones fail to appear in such tables; in the studies checked, an unresolved V gene covers under half of the shortfall, and the cause of the remainder is unknown. V, J and clone size derive from that table, while D and trimming were established from the DNA sequence. The sample table contains about 250,000 clones; only one count was recorded for nearly 90% of them. The ten largest account for 2% to 2.5% of the sample.

The germline V gene gives CDR1 as SNHLY and CDR2 as FYNNEI. V was cut back by 4 bases and J by 4 bases, leaving a gap of 19 bases between them. The CDR3, from cysteine to phenylalanine, totals 17 residues. The sequence is cut down to CDR3 DNA, 51 bases in frame from base 1. Sequencing was done on a sample of peripheral blood. Here the chain combines TRBV2 and TRBJ2-2; matching of 6 bases hints at TRBD2 as the D gene. This sequence was found in a woman aged 35 to 49 who had recovered from COVID-19. The DNA reads TGTGCCAGCAGTGGGGAGGCTTCGAGGGTAACCACCGGGGAGCTGTTTTTT. This translates into CASSGEASRVTTGELFF.